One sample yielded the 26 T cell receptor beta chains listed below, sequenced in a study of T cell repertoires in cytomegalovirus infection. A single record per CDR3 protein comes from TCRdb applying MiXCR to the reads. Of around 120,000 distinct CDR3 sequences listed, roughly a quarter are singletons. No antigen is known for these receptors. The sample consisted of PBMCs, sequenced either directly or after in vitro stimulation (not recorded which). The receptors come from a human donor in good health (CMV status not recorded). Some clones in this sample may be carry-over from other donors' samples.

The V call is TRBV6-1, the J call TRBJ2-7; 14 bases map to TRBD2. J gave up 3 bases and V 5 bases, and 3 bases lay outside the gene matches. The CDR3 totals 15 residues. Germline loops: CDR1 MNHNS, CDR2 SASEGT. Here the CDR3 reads CASSRTSGRRYEQYF. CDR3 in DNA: TGTGCCAGCAGTAGGACTAGCGGGAGGCGCTACGAGCAGTACTTC.

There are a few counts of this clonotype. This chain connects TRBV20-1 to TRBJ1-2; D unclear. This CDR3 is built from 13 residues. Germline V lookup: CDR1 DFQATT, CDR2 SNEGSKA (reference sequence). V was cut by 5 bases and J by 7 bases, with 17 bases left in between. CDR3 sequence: CSAPPGRAGGYTF. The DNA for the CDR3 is TGCAGTGCTCCCCCGGGGAGGGCGGGTGGCTACACCTTC.

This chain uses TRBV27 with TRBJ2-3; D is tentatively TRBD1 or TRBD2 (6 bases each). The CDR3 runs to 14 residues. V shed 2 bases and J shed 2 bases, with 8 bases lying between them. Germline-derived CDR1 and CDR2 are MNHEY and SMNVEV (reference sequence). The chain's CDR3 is CASSLRGVTDTQYF. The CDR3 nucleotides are TGTGCCAGCAGTTTAAGGGGGGTCACAGATACGCAGTATTTT.

This CDR3 is CASSLVQGLSWTEAFF. The CDR3, as DNA: TGTGCCAGCAGTTTGGTGCAGGGACTTAGTTGGACTGAAGCTTTCTTT. V and J are TRBV28 and TRBJ1-1; D may be TRBD1 (5 bases). The CDR3 contains 16 residues. The germline V gene has CDR1 MDHEN and CDR2 SYDVKM. Trimming cost V 3 bases and J 5 bases, with 19 bases left between them.

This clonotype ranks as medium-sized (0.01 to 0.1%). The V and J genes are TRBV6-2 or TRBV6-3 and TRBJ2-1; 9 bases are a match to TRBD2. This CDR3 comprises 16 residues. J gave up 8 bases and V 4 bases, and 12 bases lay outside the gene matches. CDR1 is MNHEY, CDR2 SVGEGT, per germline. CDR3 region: CASSSMLAGISDEQFF. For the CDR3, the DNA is TGTGCCAGCAGTTCCATGCTAGCGGGAATTTCGGATGAGCAGTTCTTC.

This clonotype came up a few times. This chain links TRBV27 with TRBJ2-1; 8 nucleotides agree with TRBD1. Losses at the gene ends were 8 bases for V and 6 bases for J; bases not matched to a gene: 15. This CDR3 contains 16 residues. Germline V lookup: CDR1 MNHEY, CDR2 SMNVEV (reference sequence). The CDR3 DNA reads TGTGCCAGCGCTCTAATCGGGACAGGAAGATCCAATGAGCAGTTCTTC. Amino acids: CASALIGTGRSNEQFF.

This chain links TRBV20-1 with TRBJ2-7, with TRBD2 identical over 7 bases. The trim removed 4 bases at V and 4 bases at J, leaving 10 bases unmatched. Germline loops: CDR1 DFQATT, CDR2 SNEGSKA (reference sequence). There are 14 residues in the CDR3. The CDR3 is CSAIWGGGRYEQYF. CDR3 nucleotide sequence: TGCAGTGCTATCTGGGGGGGGGGGAGGTACGAGCAGTACTTC.

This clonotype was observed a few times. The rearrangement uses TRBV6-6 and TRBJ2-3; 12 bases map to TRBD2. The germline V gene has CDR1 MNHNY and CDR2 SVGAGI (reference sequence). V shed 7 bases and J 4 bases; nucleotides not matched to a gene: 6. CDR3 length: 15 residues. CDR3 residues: CASTPSGRAPDTQYF. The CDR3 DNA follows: TGTGCCAGCACGCCTAGCGGGAGGGCCCCAGATACGCAGTATTTT.

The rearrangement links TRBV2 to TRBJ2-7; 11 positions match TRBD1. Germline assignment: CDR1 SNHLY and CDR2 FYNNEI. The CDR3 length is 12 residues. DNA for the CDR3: TGCGCAGGGACAGGGGGTTTCGACGAGCAGTACGTC. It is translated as CAGTGGFDEQYV.

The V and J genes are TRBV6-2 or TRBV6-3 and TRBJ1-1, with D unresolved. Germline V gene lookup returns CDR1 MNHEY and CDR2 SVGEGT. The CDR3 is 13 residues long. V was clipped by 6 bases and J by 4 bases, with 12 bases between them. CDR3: CASSFNSGTEAFF. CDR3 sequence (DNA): TGTGCCAGCAGCTTTAATAGCGGCACTGAAGCTTTCTTT.

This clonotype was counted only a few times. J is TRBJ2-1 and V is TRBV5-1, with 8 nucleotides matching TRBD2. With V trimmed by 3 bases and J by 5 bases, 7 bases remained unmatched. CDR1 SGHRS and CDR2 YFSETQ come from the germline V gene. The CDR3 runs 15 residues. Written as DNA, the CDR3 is TGCGCCAGCAGCTCGCTAGCGGGCGTCGACAATGAGCAGTTCTTC. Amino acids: CASSSLAGVDNEQFF.

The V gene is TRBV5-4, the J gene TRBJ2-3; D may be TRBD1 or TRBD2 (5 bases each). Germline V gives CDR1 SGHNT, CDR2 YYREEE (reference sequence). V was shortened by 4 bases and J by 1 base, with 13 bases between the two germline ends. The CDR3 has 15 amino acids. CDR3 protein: CASSAEGRGTDTQYF. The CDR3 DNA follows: TGTGCCAGCAGCGCCGAGGGCAGGGGCACAGATACGCAGTATTTT.

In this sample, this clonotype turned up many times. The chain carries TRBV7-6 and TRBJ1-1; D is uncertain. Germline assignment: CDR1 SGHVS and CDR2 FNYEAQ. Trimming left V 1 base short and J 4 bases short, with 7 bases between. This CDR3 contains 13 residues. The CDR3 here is CASSLGGVTEAFF. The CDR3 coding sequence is TGTGCCAGCAGCTTAGGGGGAGTCACTGAAGCTTTCTTT.

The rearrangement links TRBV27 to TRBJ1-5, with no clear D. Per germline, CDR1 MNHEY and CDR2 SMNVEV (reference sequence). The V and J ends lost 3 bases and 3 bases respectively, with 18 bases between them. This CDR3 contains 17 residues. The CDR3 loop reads CASSLFARKGSNQPQHF. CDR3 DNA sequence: TGTGCCAGCAGTTTGTTTGCCCGAAAGGGCTCCAATCAGCCCCAGCATTTT.

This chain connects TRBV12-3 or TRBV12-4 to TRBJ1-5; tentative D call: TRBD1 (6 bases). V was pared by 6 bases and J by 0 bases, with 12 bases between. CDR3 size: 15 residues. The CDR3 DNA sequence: TGTGCCAGCAGATCGGACAGTTATAGCAATCAGCCCCAGCATTTT. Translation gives CASRSDSYSNQPQHF.

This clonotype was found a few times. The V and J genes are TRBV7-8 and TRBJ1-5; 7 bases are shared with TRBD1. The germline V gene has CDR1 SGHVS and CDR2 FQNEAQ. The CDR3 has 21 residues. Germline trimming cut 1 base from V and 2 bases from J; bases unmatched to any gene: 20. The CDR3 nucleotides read TGTGCCAGCAGCTTAGTCGGGGGGCAGGGGGGCTCCTTTCGGCGCAATCAGCCCCAGCATTTT. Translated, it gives CASSLVGGQGGSFRRNQPQHF.

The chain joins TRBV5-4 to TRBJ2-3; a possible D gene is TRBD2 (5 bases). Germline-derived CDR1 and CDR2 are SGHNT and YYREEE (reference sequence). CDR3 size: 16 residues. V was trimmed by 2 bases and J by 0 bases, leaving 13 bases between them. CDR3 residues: CASSLMRASSTDTQYF. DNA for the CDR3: TGTGCCAGCAGCTTAATGCGGGCCTCTAGCACAGATACGCAGTATTTT.

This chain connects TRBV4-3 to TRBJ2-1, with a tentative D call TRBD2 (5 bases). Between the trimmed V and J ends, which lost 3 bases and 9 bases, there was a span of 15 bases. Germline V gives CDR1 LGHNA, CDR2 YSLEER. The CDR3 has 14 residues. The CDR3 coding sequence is TGCGCCAGCAGCCAGCGGACTGGTTGGGTTGAGCAGTTCTTC. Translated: CASSQRTGWVEQFF.

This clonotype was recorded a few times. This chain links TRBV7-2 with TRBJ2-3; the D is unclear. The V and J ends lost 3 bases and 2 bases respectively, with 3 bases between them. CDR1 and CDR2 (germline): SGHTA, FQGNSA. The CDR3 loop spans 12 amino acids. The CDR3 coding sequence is TGTGCCAGCAGCTTTCTCACAGATACGCAGTATTTT. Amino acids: CASSFLTDTQYF.

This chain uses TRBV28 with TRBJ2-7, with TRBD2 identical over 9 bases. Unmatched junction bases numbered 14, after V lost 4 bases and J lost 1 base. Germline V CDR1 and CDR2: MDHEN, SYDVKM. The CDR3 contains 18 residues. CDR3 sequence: CASSSFFSGGLRSYEQYF. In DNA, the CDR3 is TGTGCCAGCAGTTCCTTCTTTAGCGGGGGCTTAAGATCCTACGAGCAGTACTTC. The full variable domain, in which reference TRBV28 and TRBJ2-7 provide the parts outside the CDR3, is DVKVTQSSRYLVKRTGEKVFLECVQDMDHENMFWYRQDPGLGLRLIYFSYDVKMKEKGDIPEGYSVSREKKERFSLILESASTNQTSMYLCASSSFFSGGLRSYEQYFGPGTRLTVT.

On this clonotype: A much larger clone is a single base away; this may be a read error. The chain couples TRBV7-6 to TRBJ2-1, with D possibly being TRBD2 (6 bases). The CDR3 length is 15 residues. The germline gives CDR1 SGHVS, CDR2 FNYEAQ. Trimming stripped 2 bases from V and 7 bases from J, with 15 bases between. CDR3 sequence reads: CASSLSDRGRNEQFF. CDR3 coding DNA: TGTGCCAGCAGCTTATCGGATAGAGGGAGGAATGAGCAGTTCTTC.

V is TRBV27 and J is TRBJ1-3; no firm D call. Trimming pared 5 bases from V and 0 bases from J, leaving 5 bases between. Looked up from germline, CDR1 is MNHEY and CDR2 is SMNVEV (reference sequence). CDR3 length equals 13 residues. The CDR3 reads CASSPYSGNTIYF. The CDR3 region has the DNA TGTGCCAGCAGTCCTTACTCTGGAAACACCATATATTTT.

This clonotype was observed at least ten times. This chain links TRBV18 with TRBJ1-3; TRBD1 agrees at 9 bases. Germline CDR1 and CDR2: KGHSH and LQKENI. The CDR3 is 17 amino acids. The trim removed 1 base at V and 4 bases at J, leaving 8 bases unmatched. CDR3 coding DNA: TGTGCCAGCTCACCACGCCCGGGACAGGGAGGAGGAAACACCATATATTTT. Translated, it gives CASSPRPGQGGGNTIYF.

The CDR3 loop reads CAISDYSGTAYGYTF. The CDR3 DNA follows: TGTGCCATCAGTGATTATTCCGGGACAGCCTATGGCTACACCTTC. The chain combines TRBV10-3 with TRBJ1-2; 7 bases align to TRBD1. Trimming cost V 3 bases and J 4 bases; bases outside gene matches: 8. Germline V gene sequence: CDR1 ENHRY, CDR2 SYGVKD. The CDR3 is 15 amino acids.

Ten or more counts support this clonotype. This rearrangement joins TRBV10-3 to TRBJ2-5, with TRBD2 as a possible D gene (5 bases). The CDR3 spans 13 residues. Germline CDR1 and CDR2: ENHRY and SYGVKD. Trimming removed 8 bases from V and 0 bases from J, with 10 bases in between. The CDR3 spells CAIGLRDQETQYF. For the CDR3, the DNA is TGTGCCATCGGCTTGCGGGACCAAGAGACCCAGTACTTC.

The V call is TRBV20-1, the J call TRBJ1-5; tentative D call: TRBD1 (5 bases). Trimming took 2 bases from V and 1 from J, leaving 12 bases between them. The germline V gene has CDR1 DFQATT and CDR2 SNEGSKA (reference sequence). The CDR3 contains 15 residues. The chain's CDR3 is CSARLLGVSNQPQHF. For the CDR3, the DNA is TGCAGTGCTAGATTGTTAGGGGTGAGCAATCAGCCCCAGCATTTT.